This T cell receptor beta chain originates from a study of CD8 T cells in ankylosing spondylitis. General observations from the study: Clones linked to disease were reported to show significant enrichment in matched ankylosing spondylitis synovial fluid. A motif of under 10 highly homologous TCR beta variants was seen as apparently characteristic of ankylosing spondylitis blood.

V shed 3 bases and J shed 3 bases, with 5 bases lying between them. The CDR3 has 12 amino acids. Germline loops: CDR1 SEHNR, CDR2 FQNEAQ (reference sequence). This clonotype was seen more than once but under ten times. Its target is not known. Quantitative 5'-RACE was performed with molecular barcodes, and it yielded the TCR beta libraries. MiXCR was run by TCRdb on the 5' RACE reads, yielding one entry per CDR3 protein. The repertoire holds some 840,000 distinct CDR3 sequences, with 12% as singletons. What was sequenced was blood, either unsorted or a sorted T cell fraction (not recorded which). The TCR originated in a male donor with ankylosing spondylitis. The V and J genes are TRBV7-9 and TRBJ2-5; no definite D call. CDR3 DNA: TGTGCCAGCAGCTTCCCGGAAGAGACCCAGTACTTC. Protein product: CASSFPEETQYF.